These 12 T cell receptor beta chains were sequenced from one sample in a study of blood T cell repertoires in COVID-19. The data were produced by immunoSEQ multiplex PCR, yet TCRdb's version contains in-frame clones alone and is incomplete. This sample has approximately 140,000 clones, with approximately 86% found just once. The sample comprised peripheral blood. The origin of the receptors is a man aged 70 or older with acute or convalescent COVID-19.

The rearrangement joins TRBV7-2 to TRBJ1-1; 7 positions agree with TRBD1. V gave up 5 bases and J gave up 2 bases; unmatched junction bases: 8. Germline V gene sequence: CDR1 SGHTA, CDR2 FQGNSA. The CDR3 is made up of 15 amino acids. The CDR3 loop reads CASSNTGQFNTEAFF. As DNA, the CDR3 is TGTGCCAGCAGCAATACGGGACAGTTTAACACTGAAGCTTTCTTT.

The chain employs TRBV19 and TRBJ2-3; 7 bases match TRBD2. The CDR3 contains 16 residues. Losses at the gene ends were 6 bases for V and 0 bases for J; bases not matched to a gene: 9. Germline V gene lookup returns CDR1 LNHDA and CDR2 SQIVND (reference sequence). CDR3: CASRSSGSPSTDTQYF. The CDR3 nucleotides are TGTGCCAGTAGGTCTAGCGGCTCCCCTAGCACAGATACGCAGTATTTT. Using reference TRBV19 and TRBJ2-3 for the parts outside the CDR3, the full variable domain is DGGITQSPKYLFRKEGQNVTLSCEQNLNHDAMYWYRQDPGQGLRLIYYSQIVNDFQKGDIAEGYSVSREKKESFPLTVTSAQKNPTAFYLCASRSSGSPSTDTQYFGPGTRLTVL.

This clone occurred once. The rearrangement links TRBV5-5 to TRBJ2-2; TRBD2 aligns across 8 bases. Per the germline V gene, CDR1 is SGHKS and CDR2 is YYEKEE (reference sequence). The ends lost 4 bases at V and 5 bases at J; junction bases unmatched: 13. The CDR3 has 17 amino acids. In nucleotides, the CDR3 is TGTGCCAGCAGCCGCCATCTGGGGACTAGGCTTACCGGGGAGCTGTTTTTT. Its protein is CASSRHLGTRLTGELFF.

Notes on this clone: Distinct nucleotide sequences in the sample also encode this CDR3. The chain recombines TRBV5-5 with TRBJ1-2, with TRBD1 as a possible D gene (5 bases). Germline V CDR1 and CDR2: SGHKS, YYEKEE (reference sequence). The CDR3 spans 15 residues. V was pared by 0 bases and J by 7 bases, with 16 bases between. In DNA form, the CDR3 reads TGTGCCAGCAGCTTGGTAGTGGGGGGTGGCGGTGGCTACACCTTC. Protein sequence: CASSLVVGGGGGYTF.

This rearrangement joins TRBV7-2 to TRBJ2-3, with 9 bases that match TRBD1. Germline CDR1 is SGHTA and CDR2 is FQGNSA. V dropped 5 bases and J dropped 4; count of bases not matched to a gene: 7. This CDR3 spans 15 amino acids. The CDR3 bases are TGTGCCAGCAGCCCTCCGGGACAGGGCGCAGATACGCAGTATTTT. Its protein is CASSPPGQGADTQYF.

The chain has TRBV30 and TRBJ1-5, with a tentative D call TRBD1 (6 bases). The CDR3 contains 14 residues. The germline gives CDR1 GTSNPN, CDR2 SVGIG (reference sequence). Trimming removed 3 bases from V and 6 bases from J, with 15 bases in between. The DNA of the CDR3 is TGTGCCTGGAGCGCTTTGGGGGCAGGTCAGCCCCAGCATTTT. This gives the protein CAWSALGAGQPQHF.

V gene TRBV6-2 or TRBV6-3 combines with J gene TRBJ2-3; 9 nucleotides match TRBD2. The germline V gene has CDR1 MNHEY and CDR2 SVGEGT. The CDR3 is made up of 17 amino acids. J gave up 8 bases and V 0 bases, and 12 bases lay outside the gene matches. CDR3 DNA: TGTGCCAGCAGTTACTCTAGCGGGAGCGCCGAGCGGGGTACGCAGTATTTT. Translated: CASSYSSGSAERGTQYF.

The chain couples TRBV28 to TRBJ1-2; 7 bases are shared with TRBD1. With V trimmed by 6 bases and J by 6 bases, 7 bases remained unmatched. The CDR3 runs 13 residues. Germline assignment: CDR1 MDHEN and CDR2 SYDVKM. In nucleotides, the CDR3 is TGTGCCAGCAGGATGACAGGGCTGGATGGCTACACCTTC. Residues: CASRMTGLDGYTF.

The chain couples TRBV11-2 to TRBJ2-7; D is unresolved. The CDR3 covers 12 residues. CDR1 and CDR2 from the germline V gene are SGHAT and FQNNGV. V gave up 2 bases and J gave up 3 bases, with 5 bases separating them. The CDR3 DNA reads TGTGCCAGCAGCTTACAGATCTACGAGCAGTACTTC. Its protein product is CASSLQIYEQYF. The full variable domain, in which reference TRBV11-2 and TRBJ2-7 provide the parts outside the CDR3, is EAGVAQSPRYKIIEKRQSVAFWCNPISGHATLYWYQQILGQGPKLLIQFQNNGVVDDSQLPKDRFSAERLKGVDSTLKIQPAKLEDSAVYLCASSLQIYEQYFGPGTRLTVT.

The chain carries TRBV7-3 and TRBJ1-1; the D gene is possibly TRBD1 (6 bases). There are 15 residues in the CDR3. V was clipped by 1 base and J by 4 bases, with 13 bases between them. CDR1 and CDR2 (germline): SGHTA, FQGTGA. The CDR3 DNA reads TGTGCCAGCAGCTTAAGCGGGGGCGCGGGCACTGAAGCTTTCTTT. Translated, it gives CASSLSGGAGTEAFF.

The chain employs TRBV7-9 and TRBJ1-3; 8 bases align to TRBD1. In germline, CDR1 is SEHNR, CDR2 FQNEAQ (reference sequence). J gave up 4 bases and V 5 bases, and 4 bases lay outside the gene matches. The CDR3 is made up of 14 amino acids. The chain's CDR3 is CASSGRTGGNTIYF. In DNA form, the CDR3 reads TGTGCCAGCAGCGGAAGGACAGGGGGAAACACCATATATTTT.

The rearrangement uses TRBV7-2 and TRBJ1-1, with 9 nucleotides matching TRBD1. V shed 5 bases, J shed 6 bases, and the junction held 13 bases outside the gene matches. This CDR3 spans 16 amino acids. From germline, CDR1 is SGHTA and CDR2 FQGNSA. CDR3 loop: CASSRPPGTGLAEAFF. In nucleotides, the CDR3 is TGTGCCAGCAGCCGCCCACCCGGGACAGGGCTCGCTGAAGCTTTCTTT.